These T cell receptor beta chains were read from a single sample in a study of blood T cell repertoires in COVID-19. Here immunoSEQ multiplex PCR was the method, and the copy in TCRdb shows in-frame clones only, minus some. The table includes roughly 110,000 clones, 65% to 75% detected once. Sequencing input: peripheral blood. These receptors were taken from a human donor with acute or convalescent COVID-19. The donor label of this sample is uncertain. Both conserved end residues are part of each CDR3. The D gene is left open where the match is weak. The size field is filled for only some rows; it gives once, few, many or a size class.

d_gene | abundance | j_gene | v_gene | CDR3nt | CDR3aa
. | . | TRBJ1-1 | TRBV4-1 | TGCGCCAGCAGCCACTACAGGGAGAGGAACACTGAAGCTTTCTTT | CASSHYRERNTEAFF
. | . | TRBJ1-6 | TRBV27 | TGTGCCAGCACCCAGGTCGGGAGCTCCTATAATTCACCCCTCCACTTT | CASTQVGSSYNSPLHF
TRBD1 | . | TRBJ2-3 | TRBV5-4 | TGTGCCAGCAGCCACAAACAGGGGGCGGGCGCAGATACGCAGTATTTT | CASSHKQGAGADTQYF
. | . | TRBJ1-5 | TRBV5-1 | TGCGCCAGCAGCTTGACAGGGAGCGGCAATCAGCCCCAGCATTTT | CASSLTGSGNQPQHF
TRBD1 | . | TRBJ2-1 | TRBV4-1 | TGCGCCAGCAGCCAAGATGGGAGAACAGGGGGCTCCCCCTACAATGAGCAGTTCTTC | CASSQDGRTGGSPYNEQFF
TRBD1 | once | TRBJ1-3 | TRBV7-2 | TGTGCCAGCAGCTTAGACCAGGGGGCTGGAAACACCATATATTTT | CASSLDQGAGNTIYF
TRBD1 | . | TRBJ2-5 | TRBV18 | TGTGCCAGCTCACCACGGGACAGGGAGACCCAGTACTTC | CASSPRDRETQYF
TRBD1 | . | TRBJ2-5 | TRBV24-1 | TGTGCCACCAGTGATGCGACAGGGGGCCGGGAGACCCAGTACTTC | CATSDATGGRETQYF
. | . | TRBJ1-2 | TRBV6-5 | TGTGCCAGCAGTCAGGATTTCTATGGCTACACCTTC | CASSQDFYGYTF
. | . | TRBJ1-2 | TRBV28 | TGTGCCACCGCGGCGGGGGGAAACTATGGCTACACCTTC | CATAAGGNYGYTF
. | . | TRBJ1-2 | TRBV30 | TGTGCCTGGAGACTGACAGGCTATGGCTACACCTTC | CAWRLTGYGYTF
. | . | TRBJ2-3 | TRBV4-1 | TGCGCCAGCAGCCAGGCTTTCGGGACTGTTAGCACAGATACGCAGTATTTT | CASSQAFGTVSTDTQYF
TRBD2 | . | TRBJ2-7 | TRBV7-3 | TGTGCCAGCAGCTTAACGCGGGGGGGACGGTTGTACTTC | CASSLTRGGRLYF
. | few | TRBJ2-2 | TRBV2 | TGTGCCAGCAGTGAAGGCAGGGGTAGCACCGGGGAGCTGTTTTTT | CASSEGRGSTGELFF
. | . | TRBJ1-1 | TRBV3-1/TRBV3-2 | TGTGCCAGCAGCCAAGATCCTCGGTTTTTCACTGAAGCTTTCTTT | CASSQDPRFFTEAFF
TRBD2 | . | TRBJ2-1 | TRBV2 | TGTGCCAGCAGAGTGACTAGCGGGGGTAACAATGAGCAGTTCTTC | CASRVTSGGNNEQFF
TRBD1 | . | TRBJ1-6 | TRBV2 | TGTGCCAGCAGCTGGACAGGGGGCGATGGTTTTATTGGCTCCTATAATTCACCCCTCCACTTT | CASSWTGGDGFIGSYNSPLHF
. | . | TRBJ1-3 | TRBV5-1 | TGCGCCAGCAGCTCCCAGGGGAGCTCTGGAAACACCATATATTTT | CASSSQGSSGNTIYF
. | . | TRBJ1-1 | TRBV9 | TGTGCCAGCAGCGTATACAGGAACACTGAAGCTTTCTTT | CASSVYRNTEAFF
TRBD1 | . | TRBJ1-5 | TRBV6-2/TRBV6-3 | TGTGCCAGCAGTGAGGACAGGGGAGGCAATCAGCCCCAGCATTTT | CASSEDRGGNQPQHF
TRBD2 | . | TRBJ2-5 | TRBV5-4 | TGTGCCAGCAGCTTGGGGGGACTAGTGTTCCAAGAGACCCAGTACTTC | CASSLGGLVFQETQYF
. | many | TRBJ2-5 | TRBV6-5 | TGTGCCAGCAGTTACGGGGGAGGTAAAGAGACCCAGTACTTC | CASSYGGGKETQYF
TRBD2 | . | TRBJ2-7 | TRBV30 | TGTGCCTGGACCCCGGGAGCGGGGGGCATTGAGCAGTACTTC | CAWTPGAGGIEQYF
. | . | TRBJ1-2 | TRBV2 | TGTGCCAGCAGCAGGGATTCAGATGGCTACACCTTC | CASSRDSDGYTF
. | few | TRBJ1-6 | TRBV18 | TGTGCCAGCTCACCCGTAACGAGCTCCTATAATTCACCCCTCCACTTT | CASSPVTSSYNSPLHF
. | few | TRBJ1-2 | TRBV5-1 | TGCGCCAGCAGCTTGGAACAGGCCTTTAACTATGGCTACACCTTC | CASSLEQAFNYGYTF
TRBD1 | . | TRBJ2-5 | TRBV19 | TGTGCCAGTAGTCTCAACGGACAGGGGTGGCAAGAGACCCAGTACTTC | CASSLNGQGWQETQYF
. | . | TRBJ1-5 | TRBV6-2/TRBV6-3 | TGTGCCAGCAGTTACTCGACTGCCCAAGGAAATCAGCCCCAGCATTTT | CASSYSTAQGNQPQHF
. | few | TRBJ2-3 | TRBV7-6 | TGTGCCAGCAGCTTAGTTGGACAAAGCACAGATACGCAGTATTTT | CASSLVGQSTDTQYF
. | . | TRBJ1-6 | TRBV5-1 | TGCGCCAGCAGCCACGGGACACCCAGGGGTAATTCACCCCTCCACTTT | CASSHGTPRGNSPLHF
TRBD1 | . | TRBJ1-4 | TRBV9 | TGTGCCAGCAGCGACGGGACAGGGAGGCATGAAAAACTGTTTTTT | CASSDGTGRHEKLFF
. | . | TRBJ1-6 | TRBV3-1/TRBV3-2 | TGTGCCAGCAGCCCGACGACACAGAATTCACCCCTCCACTTT | CASSPTTQNSPLHF
. | . | TRBJ2-7 | TRBV2 | TGTGCCAGCAGATGGCAGGATTTCTCCTACGAGCAGTACTTC | CASRWQDFSYEQYF
. | . | TRBJ2-3 | TRBV7-2 | TGTGCCAGCAGCTTCATACCCACTAGGGCAGATACGCAGTATTTT | CASSFIPTRADTQYF
. | . | TRBJ2-3 | TRBV7-2 | TGTGCCAGCAGCTTAAACAGGGCCACAGATACGCAGTATTTT | CASSLNRATDTQYF
TRBD2 | . | TRBJ2-3 | TRBV12-5 | TGTGCTAGTGGTTTGTTAGCGGGGGGCTACACAGATACGCAGTATTTT | CASGLLAGGYTDTQYF
TRBD1 | few | TRBJ1-2 | TRBV6-5 | TGTGCCAGCAGCAGGGACAGATATGGCTACACCTTC | CASSRDRYGYTF
. | . | TRBJ2-2 | TRBV6-4 | TGTGCCAGCAGTGCGGCCCGGGGCACCGGGGAGCTGTTTTTT | CASSAARGTGELFF
TRBD1 | many | TRBJ1-2 | TRBV6-6 | TGTGCCAGCAGTGACAGGGGAAACTATGGCTACACCTTC | CASSDRGNYGYTF
TRBD2 | . | TRBJ2-1 | TRBV7-6 | TGTGCCAGCAGCTTACCCGAGAGCGGGGGAGGCGATGAGCAGTTCTTC | CASSLPESGGGDEQFF
TRBD1 | few | TRBJ2-5 | TRBV18 | TGTGCCAGCTCACCCGACAGGGTCCAGACCCAGTACTTC | CASSPDRVQTQYF
TRBD1 | . | TRBJ1-4 | TRBV6-6 | TGTGCCAGCAGTCCACAGGGGGGTAATGAAAAACTGTTTTTT | CASSPQGGNEKLFF
. | . | TRBJ1-6 | TRBV2 | TGTGCCAGCAGTGAGATGGGGAGAAATTCACCCCTCCACTTT | CASSEMGRNSPLHF
TRBD1 | . | TRBJ1-3 | TRBV30 | TGTGCCTGGACGACAGGGTGGTCTGGAAACACCATATATTTT | CAWTTGWSGNTIYF
TRBD2 | . | TRBJ2-5 | TRBV7-6 | TGTGCCAGCAGCCCCGGGGGAGCGGGGGGGCAAGAGACCCAGTACTTC | CASSPGGAGGQETQYF
. | . | TRBJ2-2 | TRBV19 | TGTGCCAGTAGTATAGGAGGAGGGGTAAGGACCGGGGAGCTGTTTTTT | CASSIGGGVRTGELFF
. | once | TRBJ2-5 | TRBV2 | TGTGCCAGCATCGACCAAGAGACCCAGTACTTC | CASIDQETQYF
TRBD1 | . | TRBJ1-2 | TRBV24-1 | TGTGCCACCAGTCGGACAGGGAACTATGGCTACACCTTC | CATSRTGNYGYTF
. | . | TRBJ2-3 | TRBV2 | TGTGCCAGCAGCCGGACAGTTCCCCCCACAGATACGCAGTATTTT | CASSRTVPPTDTQYF